The present entry profiles one T cell receptor beta chain with its context. This entry is derived from a study of T cell responses to AZD1222 COVID-19 vaccine. Here immunoSEQ multiplex PCR was the method, and the copy in TCRdb shows in-frame clones only, minus some. The top ten clones hold 4.5% to 5.5% of a sample with 80,000 or so clones, 80% to 95% of them seen once. Germline loops: CDR1 SEHNR, CDR2 FQNEAQ (reference sequence). V shed 2 bases and J shed 8 bases, with 12 bases lying between them. CDR3 length equals 14 residues. Specimen: peripheral blood, collected on day 0 of MenACWY control vaccination. The chain couples TRBV7-9 to TRBJ1-4, with D perhaps TRBD1 (5 bases). This clonotype originated in an adult in good health. CDR3 residues: CASSLSTGDEKLFF. DNA for the CDR3: TGTGCCAGCAGCTTAAGTACCGGGGACGAAAAACTGTTTTTT.